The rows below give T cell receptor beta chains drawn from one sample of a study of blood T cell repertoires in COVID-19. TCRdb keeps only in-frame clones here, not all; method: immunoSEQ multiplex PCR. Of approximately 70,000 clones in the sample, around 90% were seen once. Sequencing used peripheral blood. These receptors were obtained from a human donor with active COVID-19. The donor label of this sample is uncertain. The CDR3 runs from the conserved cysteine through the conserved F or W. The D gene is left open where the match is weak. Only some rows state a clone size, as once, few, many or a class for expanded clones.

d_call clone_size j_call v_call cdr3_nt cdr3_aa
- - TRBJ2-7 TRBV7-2 TGTGCCAGCAGCCCCCAAGGAGGAGGAGGTCCCTACGAGCAGTACTTC CASSPQGGGGPYEQYF
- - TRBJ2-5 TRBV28 TGTGCCAGCAGGGTCGAGGAGACCCAGTACTTC CASRVEETQYF
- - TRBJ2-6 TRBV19 TGTGCCAGCCTCTCGTCCGCTGGGGCCAACGTCCTGACTTTC CASLSSAGANVLTF
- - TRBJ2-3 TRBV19 TGTGCCAGTAGTCCCGGGGGTGGAACCACAGATACGCAGTATTTT CASSPGGGTTDTQYF
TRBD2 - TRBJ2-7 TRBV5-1 TGCGCCAGCAGCTTGGAACTAGCGGGAGTCGGAGTCTACGAGCAGTACTTC CASSLELAGVGVYEQYF
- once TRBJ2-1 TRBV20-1 TGCAGTGCCAGTTTGGGGCCCTACAATGAGCAGTTCTTC CSASLGPYNEQFF
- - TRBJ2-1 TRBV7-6 TGTGCCAGCAGCCCAACCTACAATGAGCAGTTCTTC CASSPTYNEQFF
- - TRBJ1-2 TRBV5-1 TGCGCCAGCAGCTCGTTGGCCGCTTCCTATGGCTACACCTTC CASSSLAASYGYTF
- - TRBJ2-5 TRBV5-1 TGCGCCAGCAGCTTGTACCGATCGCGGGCGGTTGGAGAGACCCAGTACTTC CASSLYRSRAVGETQYF
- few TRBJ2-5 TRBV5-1 TGCGCCAGCAGCTTGGGTTATACGGAGGAGACCCAGTACTTC CASSLGYTEETQYF
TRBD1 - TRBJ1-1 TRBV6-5 TGTGCCAGCAGCATGGGACAGGGGGCTTTCTTT CASSMGQGAFF
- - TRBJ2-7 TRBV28 TGTGCCAGCAGTTTCCCTCCGGTAAACGAGCAGTACTTC CASSFPPVNEQYF
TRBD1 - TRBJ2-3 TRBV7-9 TGTGCCAGCAGCTATGGACAGGGTGAGGGAGATACGCAGTATTTT CASSYGQGEGDTQYF
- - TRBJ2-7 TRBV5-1 TGCGCCAGCAGCGAACAGACACGCATATCAAGAGAGCAGTACTTC CASSEQTRISREQYF
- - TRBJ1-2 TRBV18 TGTGCCAGCTCACCATCATCCGGGACTAACTATGGCTACACCTTC CASSPSSGTNYGYTF
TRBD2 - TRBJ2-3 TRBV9 TGTGCCAGCAGCCCCACGGGAGGCCACACAGATACGCAGTATTTT CASSPTGGHTDTQYF